The rows below give T cell receptor beta chains drawn from one sample of a study of monozygotic twins with inflammatory bowel disease. TCRdb reprocessed the 5' RACE reads, keeping one entry per CDR3 protein, no DNA. The data show more than 120,000 distinct CDR3 sequences, and the top ten clones hold roughly 2.5%. The sample consisted of blood. Receptor source: a human donor with ulcerative colitis or Crohn's disease, or a healthy co-twin of an affected twin (not recorded which). Each CDR3 is given with its conserved first and last residue.

CDR3aa	j_gene	v_gene
CASSTTGNNSPLHF	TRBJ1-6	TRBV3-1
CASTPPGSYNSPLHF	TRBJ1-6	TRBV7-2
CSARDLTPGPGQGGGDSPLHF	TRBJ1-6	TRBV20-1
CASSLRGRLYEQYF	TRBJ2-7	TRBV7-9
CASSQQGNTEAFF	TRBJ1-1	TRBV14
CASGASTNYGYTF	TRBJ1-2	TRBV12-5
CASSRGQKDQPQHF	TRBJ1-5	TRBV7-2
CASSLGGRADVEAFF	TRBJ1-1	TRBV5-1
CASSPPSRGLNGYTF	TRBJ1-2	TRBV18
CASSQWTGGEGNTEAFF	TRBJ1-1	TRBV4-3
CASSRPANWENTGELFF	TRBJ2-2	TRBV4-1
CASSPPGTGDYGYTF	TRBJ1-2	TRBV9
CASSRDRGNTGELFF	TRBJ2-2	TRBV4-1
CASSLVRTPAPDEQYF	TRBJ2-7	TRBV7-8
CASSFNTGELFF	TRBJ2-2	TRBV27
CSVGTAASYEQYF	TRBJ2-7	TRBV29-1
CASSHLRGETQYF	TRBJ2-5	TRBV4-3
CSATLAETGGQDEQFF	TRBJ2-1	TRBV20-1
CASSHGQASPLHF	TRBJ1-6	TRBV3-1
CASSLSAQETQYF	TRBJ2-5	TRBV5-4
CASSLAVQGSYEQYF	TRBJ2-7	TRBV7-6
CATSEVGNQPQHF	TRBJ1-5	TRBV24-1
CASSLVRENIQYF	TRBJ2-4	TRBV7-9
CSARPLKSTSTDTQYF	TRBJ2-3	TRBV20-1
CASSQDLASGGATDTQYF	TRBJ2-3	TRBV4-2
CASSMGDRPYEQYF	TRBJ2-7	TRBV19
CSASTPRTESFPEAFF	TRBJ1-1	TRBV20-1
CSARKTSFGETQYF	TRBJ2-5	TRBV20-1
CSARALPGAGRNTEAFF	TRBJ1-1	TRBV20-1
CASSLTGGLSSYEQYF	TRBJ2-7	TRBV7-2
CASDSSGASYNEQFF	TRBJ2-1	TRBV19
CASSPGPEREAGGELFF	TRBJ2-2	TRBV5-1
CASSQENSGLNIQYF	TRBJ2-4	TRBV4-3
CSARDGGRATGELFF	TRBJ2-2	TRBV20-1
CSGSTPGNTIYF	TRBJ1-3	TRBV29-1
CASSEMDRVHEQYF	TRBJ2-7	TRBV6-1
CASSGTGDYGYTF	TRBJ1-2	TRBV5-1
CASSQVDGAGELFF	TRBJ2-2	TRBV4-1
CSVEGGAGPLGANVLTF	TRBJ2-6	TRBV29-1
CASRDGQGDIVAYGYTF	TRBJ1-2	TRBV12-3/TRBV12-4
CASSWGLAGELYNEQFF	TRBJ2-1	TRBV5-1
CASIQRRPVAYNEQFF	TRBJ2-1	TRBV11-3
CAWSYEQGVEGKLFF	TRBJ1-4	TRBV30
CASSWTQGHEQYF	TRBJ2-7	TRBV11-3
CSVAGLADHSYEQYF	TRBJ2-7	TRBV29-1
CATSRDPRTAGGELFF	TRBJ2-2	TRBV15
CASRTGVGANYGYTF	TRBJ1-2	TRBV28
CASSLGPGQSTDTQYF	TRBJ2-3	TRBV7-2
CASSVDPTGTEAFF	TRBJ1-1	TRBV5-1
CASSLGWTGEHEQYF	TRBJ2-7	TRBV27
CASFGQRGQETQYF	TRBJ2-5	TRBV7-2
CATILDGSNTGELFF	TRBJ2-2	TRBV24-1
CASSLTAVNTEAFF	TRBJ1-1	TRBV5-1